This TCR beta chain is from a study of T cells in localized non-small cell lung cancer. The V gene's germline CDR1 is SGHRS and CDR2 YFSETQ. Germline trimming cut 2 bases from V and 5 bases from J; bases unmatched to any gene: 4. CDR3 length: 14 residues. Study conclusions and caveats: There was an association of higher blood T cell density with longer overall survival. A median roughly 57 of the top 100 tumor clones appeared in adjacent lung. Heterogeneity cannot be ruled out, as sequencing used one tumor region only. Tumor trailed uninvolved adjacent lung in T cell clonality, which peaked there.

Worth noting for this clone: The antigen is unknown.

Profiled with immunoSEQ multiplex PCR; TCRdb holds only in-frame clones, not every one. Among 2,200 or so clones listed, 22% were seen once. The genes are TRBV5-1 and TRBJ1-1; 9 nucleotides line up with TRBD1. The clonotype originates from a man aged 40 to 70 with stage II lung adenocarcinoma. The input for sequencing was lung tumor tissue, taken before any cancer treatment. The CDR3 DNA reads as TGCGCCAGCAGCTTTTTCGGACAGGGGACTGAAGCTTTCTTT. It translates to CASSFFGQGTEAFF.